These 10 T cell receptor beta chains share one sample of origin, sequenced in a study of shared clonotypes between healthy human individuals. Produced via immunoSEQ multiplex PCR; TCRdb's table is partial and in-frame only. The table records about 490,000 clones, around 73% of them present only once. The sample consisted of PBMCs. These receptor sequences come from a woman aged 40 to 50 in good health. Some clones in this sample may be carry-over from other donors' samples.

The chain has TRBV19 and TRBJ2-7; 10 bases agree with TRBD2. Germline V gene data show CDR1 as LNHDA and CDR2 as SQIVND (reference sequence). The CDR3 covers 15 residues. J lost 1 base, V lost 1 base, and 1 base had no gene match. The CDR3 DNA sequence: TGTGCCAGTAGTATAGTACTAGCGGGATCCTACGAGCAGTACTTC. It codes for CASSIVLAGSYEQYF.

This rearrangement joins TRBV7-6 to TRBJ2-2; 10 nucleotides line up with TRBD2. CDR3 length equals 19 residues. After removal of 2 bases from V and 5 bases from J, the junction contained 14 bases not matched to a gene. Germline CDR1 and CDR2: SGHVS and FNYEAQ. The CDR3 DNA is TGTGCCAGCAGCTTATCTGCTAGCGGGAGTGCGTCTGGGACCGGGGAGCTGTTTTTT. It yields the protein CASSLSASGSASGTGELFF.

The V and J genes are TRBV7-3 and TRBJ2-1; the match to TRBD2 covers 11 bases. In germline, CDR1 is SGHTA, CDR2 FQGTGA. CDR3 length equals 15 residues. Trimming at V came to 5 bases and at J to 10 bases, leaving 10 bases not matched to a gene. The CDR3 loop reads CASSPNIGTSGEQFF. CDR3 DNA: TGTGCCAGCAGCCCAAACATAGGGACTAGCGGCGAGCAGTTCTTC.

In DNA, the CDR3 is TGCGCCAGCAGCGGGTCCCGGGACAACACAGATACGCAGTATTTT. The encoded protein is CASSGSRDNTDTQYF. The V and J genes are TRBV10-1 and TRBJ2-3, with a tentative D call TRBD1 (6 bases). CDR3 size: 15 residues. CDR1 WNHNN and CDR2 SYGVQD come from the germline V gene (reference sequence). V was clipped by 6 bases and J by 2 bases, with 15 bases between them.

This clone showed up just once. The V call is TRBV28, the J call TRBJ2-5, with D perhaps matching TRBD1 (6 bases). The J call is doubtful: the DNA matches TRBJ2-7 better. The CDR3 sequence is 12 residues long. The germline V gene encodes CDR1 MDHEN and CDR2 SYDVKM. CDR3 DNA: TGTGCCAGCAGTCTTGGACAGTACGAGCAGTACTTC. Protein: CASSLGQYEQYF.

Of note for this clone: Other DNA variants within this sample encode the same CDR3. CDR3 bases: TGCAGTGCTTCCGGGTCCTACGAGCAGTACTTC. This encodes CSASGSYEQYF. The chain has TRBV20-1 and TRBJ2-7; D is uncertain. The V end was cut by 5 bases, the J end by 1 base, with 6 bases between. Germline CDR1 DFQATT, CDR2 SNEGSKA (reference sequence). The CDR3 runs 11 residues.

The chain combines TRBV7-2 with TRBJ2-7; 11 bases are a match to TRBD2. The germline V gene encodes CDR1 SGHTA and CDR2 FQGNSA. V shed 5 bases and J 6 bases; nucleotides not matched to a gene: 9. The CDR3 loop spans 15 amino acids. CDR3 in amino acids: CASSPRLAGIPEQYF. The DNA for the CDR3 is TGTGCCAGCAGCCCCAGACTAGCGGGAATCCCCGAGCAGTACTTC.

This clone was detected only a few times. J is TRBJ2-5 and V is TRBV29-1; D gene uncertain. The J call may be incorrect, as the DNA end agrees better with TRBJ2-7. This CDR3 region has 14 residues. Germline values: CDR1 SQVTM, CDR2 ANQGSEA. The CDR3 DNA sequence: TGCAGCGTTGCTCCGAGCGTAGGGTCCTACGAGCAGTACTTC. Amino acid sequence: CSVAPSVGSYEQYF.

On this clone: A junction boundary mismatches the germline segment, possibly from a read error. The DNA of the CDR3 is TGCGCCAGCAGTGGTAGCGTTCTGGGACCCATTTTT. Its protein is CASSGSVLGPIF. The V call is TRBV10-1, the J call TRBJ1-4, with a possible D match to TRBD1 (5 bases). The CDR3 sequence is 12 residues long. Germline V lookup: CDR1 WNHNN, CDR2 SYGVQD (reference sequence).

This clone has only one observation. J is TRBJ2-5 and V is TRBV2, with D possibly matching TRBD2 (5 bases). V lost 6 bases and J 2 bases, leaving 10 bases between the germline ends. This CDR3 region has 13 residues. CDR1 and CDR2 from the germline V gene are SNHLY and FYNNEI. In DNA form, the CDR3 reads TGTGCCAGCAGGTCTAGCCCACAAGAGACCCAGTACTTC. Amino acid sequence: CASRSSPQETQYF.